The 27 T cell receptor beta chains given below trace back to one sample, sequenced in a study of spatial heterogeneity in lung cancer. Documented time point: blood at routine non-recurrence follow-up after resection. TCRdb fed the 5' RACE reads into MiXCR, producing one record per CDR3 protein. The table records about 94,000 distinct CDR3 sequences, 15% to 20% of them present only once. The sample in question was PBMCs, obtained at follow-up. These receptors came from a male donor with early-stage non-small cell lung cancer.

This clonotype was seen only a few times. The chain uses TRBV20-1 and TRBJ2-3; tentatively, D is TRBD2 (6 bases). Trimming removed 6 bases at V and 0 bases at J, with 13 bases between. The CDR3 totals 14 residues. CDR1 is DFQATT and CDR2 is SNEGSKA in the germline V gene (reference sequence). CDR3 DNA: TGCAGTGCGATCACCGGGGGTAGCACAGATACGCAGTATTTT. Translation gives CSAITGGSTDTQYF.

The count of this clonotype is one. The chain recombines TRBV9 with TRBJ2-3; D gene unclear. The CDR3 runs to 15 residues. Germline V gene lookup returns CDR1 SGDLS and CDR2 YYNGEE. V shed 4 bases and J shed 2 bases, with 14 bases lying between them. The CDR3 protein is CASSSQGQTTDTQYF. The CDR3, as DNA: TGTGCCAGCAGCTCCCAAGGGCAGACCACAGATACGCAGTATTTT.

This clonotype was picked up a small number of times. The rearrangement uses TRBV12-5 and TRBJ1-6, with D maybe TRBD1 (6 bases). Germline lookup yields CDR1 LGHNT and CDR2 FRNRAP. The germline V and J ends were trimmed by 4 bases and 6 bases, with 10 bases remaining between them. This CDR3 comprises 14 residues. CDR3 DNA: TGTGCTAGTGGTTCCGGACAGCCTAATTCACCCCTCCACTTT. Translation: CASGSGQPNSPLHF.

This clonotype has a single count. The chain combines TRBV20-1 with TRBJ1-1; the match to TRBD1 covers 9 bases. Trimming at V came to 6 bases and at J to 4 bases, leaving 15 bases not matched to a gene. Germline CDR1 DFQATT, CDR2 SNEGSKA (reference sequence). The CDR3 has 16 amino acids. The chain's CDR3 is CSATGGGEGRGTEAFF. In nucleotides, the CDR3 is TGCAGTGCCACAGGGGGCGGGGAAGGTCGGGGCACTGAAGCTTTCTTT.

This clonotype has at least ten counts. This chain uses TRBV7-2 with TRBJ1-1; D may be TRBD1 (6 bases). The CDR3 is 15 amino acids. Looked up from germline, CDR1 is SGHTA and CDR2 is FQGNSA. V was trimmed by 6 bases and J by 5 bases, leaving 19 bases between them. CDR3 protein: CASRIGPTGKTEAFF. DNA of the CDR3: TGTGCCAGCAGAATCGGCCCCACAGGGAAAACTGAAGCTTTCTTT.

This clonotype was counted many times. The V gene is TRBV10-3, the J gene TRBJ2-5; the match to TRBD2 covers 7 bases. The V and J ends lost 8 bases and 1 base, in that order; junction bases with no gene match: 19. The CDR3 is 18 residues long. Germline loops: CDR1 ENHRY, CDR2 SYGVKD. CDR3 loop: CAISNGLPPQRGQETQYF. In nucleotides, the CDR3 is TGTGCCATCTCTAATGGTTTACCCCCACAGCGGGGCCAAGAGACCCAGTACTTC.

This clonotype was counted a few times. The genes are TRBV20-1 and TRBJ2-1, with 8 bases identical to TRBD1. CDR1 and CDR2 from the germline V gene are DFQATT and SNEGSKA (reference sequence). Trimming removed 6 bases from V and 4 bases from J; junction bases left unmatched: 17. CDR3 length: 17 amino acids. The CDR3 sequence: CSAIGPDRDRNYNEQFF. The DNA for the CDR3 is TGCAGTGCCATAGGTCCCGACCGGGACAGGAATTACAATGAGCAGTTCTTC.

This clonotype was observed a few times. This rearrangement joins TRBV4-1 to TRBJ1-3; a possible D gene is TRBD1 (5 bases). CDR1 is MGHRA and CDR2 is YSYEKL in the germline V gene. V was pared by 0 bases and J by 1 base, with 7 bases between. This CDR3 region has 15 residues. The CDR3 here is CASSQERGSGNTIYF. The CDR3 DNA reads TGCGCCAGCAGCCAAGAGAGGGGTTCTGGAAACACCATATATTTT.

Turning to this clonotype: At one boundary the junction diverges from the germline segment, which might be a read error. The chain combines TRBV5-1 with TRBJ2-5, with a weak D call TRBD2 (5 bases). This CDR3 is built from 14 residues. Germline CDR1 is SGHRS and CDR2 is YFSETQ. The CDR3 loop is CVSSLDGVAETQYF. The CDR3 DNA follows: TGCGTCAGCAGCTTGGATGGGGTAGCGGAGACCCAGTACTTC.

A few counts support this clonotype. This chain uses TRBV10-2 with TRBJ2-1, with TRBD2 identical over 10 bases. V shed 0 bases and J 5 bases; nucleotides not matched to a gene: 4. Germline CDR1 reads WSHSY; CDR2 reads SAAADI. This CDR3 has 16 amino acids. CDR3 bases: TGCGCCAGCAGTGAGTCTCTAGCGGGGGACCACAATGAGCAGTTCTTC. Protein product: CASSESLAGDHNEQFF.

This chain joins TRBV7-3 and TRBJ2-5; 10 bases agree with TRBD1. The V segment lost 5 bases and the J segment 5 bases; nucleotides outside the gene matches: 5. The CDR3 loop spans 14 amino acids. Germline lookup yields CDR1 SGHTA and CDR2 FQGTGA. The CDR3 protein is CASSRQGARETQYF. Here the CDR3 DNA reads TGTGCCAGCAGCCGACAGGGGGCTAGGGAGACCCAGTACTTC.

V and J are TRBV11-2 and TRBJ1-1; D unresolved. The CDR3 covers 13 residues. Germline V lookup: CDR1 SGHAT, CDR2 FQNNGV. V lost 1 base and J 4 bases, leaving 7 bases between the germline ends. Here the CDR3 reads CASSLVIGTEAFF. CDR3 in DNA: TGTGCCAGCAGCTTAGTCATAGGCACTGAAGCTTTCTTT.

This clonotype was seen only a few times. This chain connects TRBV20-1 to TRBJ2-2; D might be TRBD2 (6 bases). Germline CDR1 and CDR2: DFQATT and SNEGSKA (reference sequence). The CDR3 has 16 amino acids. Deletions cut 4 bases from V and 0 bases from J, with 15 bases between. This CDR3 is CSAIPRDLANTGELFF. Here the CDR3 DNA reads TGCAGTGCTATACCCCGGGACTTGGCGAACACCGGGGAGCTGTTTTTT.

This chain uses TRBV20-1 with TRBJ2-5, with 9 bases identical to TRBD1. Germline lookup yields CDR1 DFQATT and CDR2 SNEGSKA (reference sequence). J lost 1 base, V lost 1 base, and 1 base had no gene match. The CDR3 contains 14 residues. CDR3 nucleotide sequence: TGCAGTGCTAGAGGACAGGGGGGCCAAGAGACCCAGTACTTC. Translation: CSARGQGGQETQYF.

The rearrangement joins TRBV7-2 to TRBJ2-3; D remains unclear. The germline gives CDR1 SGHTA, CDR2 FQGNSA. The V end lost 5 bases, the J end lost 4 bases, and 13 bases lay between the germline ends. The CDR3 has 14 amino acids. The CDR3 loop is CASSPQPRADTQYF. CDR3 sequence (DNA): TGTGCCAGCAGCCCCCAACCAAGGGCAGATACGCAGTATTTT.

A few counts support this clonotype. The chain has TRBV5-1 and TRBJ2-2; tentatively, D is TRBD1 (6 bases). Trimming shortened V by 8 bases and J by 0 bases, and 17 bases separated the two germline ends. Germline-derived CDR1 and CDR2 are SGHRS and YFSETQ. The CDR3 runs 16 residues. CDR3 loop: CASRGPGQPNTGELFF. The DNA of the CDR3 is TGCGCCAGTCGGGGCCCGGGACAACCGAACACCGGGGAGCTGTTTTTT.

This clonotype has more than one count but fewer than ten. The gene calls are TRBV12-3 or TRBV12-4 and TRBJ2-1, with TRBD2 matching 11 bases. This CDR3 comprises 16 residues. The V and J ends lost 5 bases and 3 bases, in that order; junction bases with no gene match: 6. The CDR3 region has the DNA TGTGCCAGCAGTCTACAGGGACTAGCGGACTACAATGAGCAGTTCTTC. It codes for CASSLQGLADYNEQFF.

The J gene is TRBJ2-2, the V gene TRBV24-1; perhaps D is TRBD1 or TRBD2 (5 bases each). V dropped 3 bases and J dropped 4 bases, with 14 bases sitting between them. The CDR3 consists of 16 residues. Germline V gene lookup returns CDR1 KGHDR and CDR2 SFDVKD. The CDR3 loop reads CATSDVTRDGTGELFF. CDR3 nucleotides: TGTGCCACCAGTGATGTTACCCGGGACGGCACCGGGGAGCTGTTTTTT.

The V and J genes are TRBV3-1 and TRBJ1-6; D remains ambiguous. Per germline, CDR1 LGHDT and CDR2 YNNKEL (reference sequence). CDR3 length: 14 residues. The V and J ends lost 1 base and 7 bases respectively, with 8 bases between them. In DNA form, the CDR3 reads TGTGCCAGCAGCCAAGTGGGTAACAATTCACCCCTCCACTTT. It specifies CASSQVGNNSPLHF.

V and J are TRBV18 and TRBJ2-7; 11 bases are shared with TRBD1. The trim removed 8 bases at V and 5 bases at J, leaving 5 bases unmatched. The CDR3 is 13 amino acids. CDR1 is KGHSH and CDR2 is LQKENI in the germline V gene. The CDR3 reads CASTPGQGDEQYF. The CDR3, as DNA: TGTGCCAGCACCCCGGGACAGGGGGACGAGCAGTACTTC.

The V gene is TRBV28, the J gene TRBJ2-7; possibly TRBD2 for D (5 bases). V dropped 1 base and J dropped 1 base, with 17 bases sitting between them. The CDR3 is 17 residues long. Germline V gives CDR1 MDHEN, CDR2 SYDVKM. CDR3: CASSLLPDWRASYEQYF. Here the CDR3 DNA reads TGTGCCAGCAGTTTATTACCGGACTGGCGGGCTTCCTACGAGCAGTACTTC.

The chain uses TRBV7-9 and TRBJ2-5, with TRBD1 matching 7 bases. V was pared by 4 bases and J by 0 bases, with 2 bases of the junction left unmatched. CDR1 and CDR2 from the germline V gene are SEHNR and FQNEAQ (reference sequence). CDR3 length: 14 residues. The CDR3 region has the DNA TGTGCCAGCAGCTCCGACAGGGACCAAGAGACCCAGTACTTC. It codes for CASSSDRDQETQYF.

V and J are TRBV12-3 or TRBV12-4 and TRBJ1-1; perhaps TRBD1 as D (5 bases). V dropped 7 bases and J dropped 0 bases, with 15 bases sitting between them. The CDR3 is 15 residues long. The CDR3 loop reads CASIEGNVMNTEAFF. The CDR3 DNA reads TGTGCCAGCATAGAGGGGAATGTTATGAACACTGAAGCTTTCTTT.

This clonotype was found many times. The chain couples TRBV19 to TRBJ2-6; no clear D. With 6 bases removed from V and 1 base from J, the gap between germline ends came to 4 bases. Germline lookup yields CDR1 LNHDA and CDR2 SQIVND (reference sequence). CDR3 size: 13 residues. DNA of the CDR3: TGTGCCAGTAGGGATTCTGGGGCCAACGTCCTGACTTTC. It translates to CASRDSGANVLTF.

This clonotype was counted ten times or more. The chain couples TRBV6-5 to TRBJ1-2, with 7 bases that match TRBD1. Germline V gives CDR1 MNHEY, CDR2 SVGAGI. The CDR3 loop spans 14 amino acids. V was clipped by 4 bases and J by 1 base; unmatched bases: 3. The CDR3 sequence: CASSFDRDNYGYTF. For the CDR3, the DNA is TGTGCCAGCAGTTTTGACAGGGATAACTATGGCTACACCTTC.

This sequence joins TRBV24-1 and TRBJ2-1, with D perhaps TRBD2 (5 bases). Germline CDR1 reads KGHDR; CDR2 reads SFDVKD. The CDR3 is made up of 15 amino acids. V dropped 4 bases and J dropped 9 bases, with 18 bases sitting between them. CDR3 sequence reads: CATSDASVRVAEQFF. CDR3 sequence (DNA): TGTGCCACCAGTGACGCTTCAGTGCGGGTGGCTGAGCAGTTCTTC.

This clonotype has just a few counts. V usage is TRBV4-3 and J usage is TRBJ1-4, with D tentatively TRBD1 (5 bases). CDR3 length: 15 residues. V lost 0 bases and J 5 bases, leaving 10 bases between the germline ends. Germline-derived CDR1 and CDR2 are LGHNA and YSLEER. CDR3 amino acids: CASSQEEGPNEKLFF. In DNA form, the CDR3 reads TGCGCCAGCAGCCAAGAAGAGGGGCCGAATGAAAAACTGTTTTTT.